This is a list of T cell receptor beta chains from one sample in a study of T cells after yellow fever vaccination. TCRdb recomputed calls from the 5' RACE reads with MiXCR, one row per CDR3 protein. The sample has around 340,000 distinct CDR3 sequences, around 12% seen once. The material was CD4+ T cells sorted from PBMCs, obtained 15 days after the yellow fever booster vaccination. All receptors derive from a man between 18 and 29 years old who received the YFV17D yellow fever vaccine. Each CDR3 is given with its conserved first and last residue.

j_call | v_call | cdr3_aa
TRBJ2-1 | TRBV6-4 | CASSAQPTSGGAFEQFF
TRBJ1-5 | TRBV7-8 | CASSGTGAQPQHF
TRBJ2-3 | TRBV5-1 | CASSLIGSTDTQYF
TRBJ2-5 | TRBV11-2 | CASSLGWDGAETQYF
TRBJ1-1 | TRBV10-3 | CAISGPDRTGTTEAFF
TRBJ2-1 | TRBV10-3 | CAISEGEGREQFF
TRBJ1-4 | TRBV20-1 | CSARAGRSEKLFF
TRBJ1-6 | TRBV6-6 | CASRDRASRGPDSPLHF
TRBJ2-3 | TRBV12-3/TRBV12-4 | CASSLGAVDTQYF
TRBJ2-3 | TRBV6-6 | CASSLHMGPAGRTDTQYF
TRBJ2-5 | TRBV28 | CASSGETQYF
TRBJ2-2 | TRBV5-1 | CASSLDGSGPGELFF
TRBJ1-2 | TRBV29-1 | CSVGGLGQGAGYTF
TRBJ1-1 | TRBV19 | CASRDRWNTEAFF
TRBJ2-7 | TRBV12-3/TRBV12-4 | CASSLRTRDSRQYF
TRBJ1-1 | TRBV7-2 | CASSRTGPEAFF
TRBJ2-2 | TRBV5-1 | CASSLRPGDNTGELFF
TRBJ1-4 | TRBV10-3 | CASWTGEKLFF
TRBJ1-1 | TRBV10-3 | CAISESIREGPEAFF
TRBJ2-3 | TRBV7-9 | CAISGTSGGLTDTQYF
TRBJ1-3 | TRBV4-2 | CASSRDISGNTIYF
TRBJ1-1 | TRBV6-6 | CASSYEGAPSTEAFF
TRBJ2-5 | TRBV11-2 | CASSLDRARGQETQYF
TRBJ2-2 | TRBV28 | CASSLFKNTGELFF
TRBJ2-2 | TRBV27 | CASSLQLAGAHTGELFF
TRBJ2-1 | TRBV6-1 | CASSTGNEQFF
TRBJ2-2 | TRBV12-3/TRBV12-4 | CASQSWGGPGELFF
TRBJ2-5 | TRBV11-2 | CATGGNQETQYF
TRBJ1-5 | TRBV27 | CASSLVLGNQPQHF
TRBJ2-7 | TRBV7-2 | CASSLGTHPYEQYF
TRBJ1-1 | TRBV6-5 | CASSYLREGAEAFF
TRBJ2-3 | TRBV4-2 | CASSQEEEGGTDTQYF
TRBJ1-1 | TRBV6-2/TRBV6-3 | CASSYTKGSYTEAFF
TRBJ2-3 | TRBV9 | CASSERGQGARMGDTQYF
TRBJ2-1 | TRBV5-4 | CASSLDRVLNEQFF
TRBJ1-2 | TRBV20-1 | CSARPSGAGAHGYTF
TRBJ2-4 | TRBV6-1 | CASNPLLAKNIQYF
TRBJ1-1 | TRBV7-9 | CASNTLGRTEAFF
TRBJ1-4 | TRBV5-1 | CASSPGRANEKLFF
TRBJ2-5 | TRBV6-6 | CASSPQGGETQYF
TRBJ1-2 | TRBV5-1 | CASSPGTGGYGYTF
TRBJ1-2 | TRBV18 | CASSPRLENYGYTF
TRBJ2-5 | TRBV11-1 | CASSYQRGGVGGETQYF
TRBJ2-3 | TRBV7-6 | CASSPASGATDTQYF
TRBJ2-1 | TRBV11-1 | CASSSRQSSYNEQFF
TRBJ1-1 | TRBV24-1 | CATSDFSDRRGAFF
TRBJ2-1 | TRBV20-1 | CSVVAADSYNEQFF
TRBJ1-6 | TRBV27 | CASSLTGGGPLHF